This TCR beta chain was identified during a study of T cell changes during pregnancy in multiple sclerosis. Only in-frame clones appear in the TCRdb table, and some are missing; sequencing was by immunoSEQ multiplex PCR. Here the sample spans roughly 30,000 clones, 85% to 90% being singletons. The CDR3 consists of 14 residues. V was pared by 0 bases and J by 0 bases, with 5 bases between. The germline gives CDR1 SGHVS, CDR2 FNYEAQ. V usage is TRBV7-6 and J usage is TRBJ2-5; D gene uncertain. The specimen was CD8+ T cells from peripheral blood mononuclear cells, collected before pregnancy. The sequence was collected from a female donor with multiple sclerosis, enrolled in a pregnancy study. The CDR3 loop is CASSLAPYQETQYF. The CDR3 DNA follows: TGTGCCAGCAGCTTAGCCCCGTACCAAGAGACCCAGTACTTC.